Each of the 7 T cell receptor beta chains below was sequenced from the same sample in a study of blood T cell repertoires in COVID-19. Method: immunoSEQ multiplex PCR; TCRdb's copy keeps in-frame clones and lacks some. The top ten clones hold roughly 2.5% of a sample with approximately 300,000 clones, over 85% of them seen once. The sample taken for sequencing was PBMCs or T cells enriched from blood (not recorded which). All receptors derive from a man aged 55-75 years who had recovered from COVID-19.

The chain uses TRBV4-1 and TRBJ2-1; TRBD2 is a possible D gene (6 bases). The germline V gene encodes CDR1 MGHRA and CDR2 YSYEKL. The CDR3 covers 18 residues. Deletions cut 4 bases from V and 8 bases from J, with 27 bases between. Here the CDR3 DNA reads TGCGCCAGCAGCCTGCTGTCCACGGGACTCCGGATGTTAGATGAGCAGTTCTTC. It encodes CASSLLSTGLRMLDEQFF.

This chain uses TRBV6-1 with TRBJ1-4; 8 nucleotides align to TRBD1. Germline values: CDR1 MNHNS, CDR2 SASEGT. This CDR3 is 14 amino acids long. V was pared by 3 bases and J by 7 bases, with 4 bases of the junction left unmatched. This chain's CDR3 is CASSEMTGVEKLFF. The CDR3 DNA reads TGTGCCAGCAGTGAGATGACAGGGGTTGAAAAACTGTTTTTT.

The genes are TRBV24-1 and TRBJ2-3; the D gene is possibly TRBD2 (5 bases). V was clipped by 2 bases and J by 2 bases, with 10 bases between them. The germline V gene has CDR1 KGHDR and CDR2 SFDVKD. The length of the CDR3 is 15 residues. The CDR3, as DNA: TGTGCCACCAGTGATTCCGGGAAAATCACAGATACGCAGTATTTT. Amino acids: CATSDSGKITDTQYF.

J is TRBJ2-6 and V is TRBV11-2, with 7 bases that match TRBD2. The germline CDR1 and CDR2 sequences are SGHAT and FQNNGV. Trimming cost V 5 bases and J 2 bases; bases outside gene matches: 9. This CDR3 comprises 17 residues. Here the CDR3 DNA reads TGTGCCAGCAGCATCGGCCTCCGGGGGGCTGGGGCCAACGTCCTGACTTTC. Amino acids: CASSIGLRGAGANVLTF.

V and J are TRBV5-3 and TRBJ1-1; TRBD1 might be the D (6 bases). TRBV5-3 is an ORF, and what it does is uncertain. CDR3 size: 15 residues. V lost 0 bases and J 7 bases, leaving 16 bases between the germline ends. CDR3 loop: CARSLGDLQGIEAFF. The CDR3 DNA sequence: TGTGCCAGAAGCTTGGGGGACCTACAGGGTATTGAAGCTTTCTTT.

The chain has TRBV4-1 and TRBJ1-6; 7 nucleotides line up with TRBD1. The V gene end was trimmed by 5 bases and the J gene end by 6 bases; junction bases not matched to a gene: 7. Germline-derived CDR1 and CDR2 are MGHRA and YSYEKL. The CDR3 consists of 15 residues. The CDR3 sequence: CASSTGVSGNSPLHF. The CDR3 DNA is TGCGCCAGCAGCACAGGGGTTTCGGGTAATTCACCCCTCCACTTT.

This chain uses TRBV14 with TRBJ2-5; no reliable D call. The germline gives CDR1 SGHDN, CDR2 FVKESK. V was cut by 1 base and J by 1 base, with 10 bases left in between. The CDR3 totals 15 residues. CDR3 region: CASSQGFVSQETQYF. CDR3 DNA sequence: TGTGCCAGCAGCCAAGGGTTCGTGAGCCAAGAGACCCAGTACTTC. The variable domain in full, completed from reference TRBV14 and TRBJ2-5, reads EAGVTQFPSHSVIEKGQTVTLRCDPISGHDNLYWYRRVMGKEIKFLLHFVKESKQDESGMPNNRFLAERTGGTYSTLKVQPAELEDSGVYFCASSQGFVSQETQYFGPGTRLLVL.